This is a list of T cell receptor beta chains from one sample in a study of shared clonotypes between healthy human individuals. Only in-frame clones appear in the TCRdb table, and some are missing; sequencing was by immunoSEQ multiplex PCR. Found here are around 980,000 clones, about four fifths of them singletons; the top ten hold 0.5% to 0.65%. The sample comprised memory CD4+ T cells from PBMCs. These receptors all come from a man in his late teens or twenties in good health. Some clones in this sample may be carry-over from other donors' samples. Each CDR3 is given with its conserved first and last residue. The D gene is left open where the match is weak. A clone size is listed for some rows: how often the clone was seen (once, few, many), or a class if it is expanded.

abundance: .; v_gene: TRBV6-4; d_gene: .; j_gene: TRBJ2-3; CDR3nt: TGTGCCAGCAGTGTCTCCCCTTACACAGATACGCAGTATTTT; CDR3aa: CASSVSPYTDTQYF
abundance: many; v_gene: TRBV9; d_gene: .; j_gene: TRBJ2-1; CDR3nt: TGTGCCAGCAGCGCTTCCAGCGGAGGGGACAATGAGCAGTTCTTC; CDR3aa: CASSASSGGDNEQFF
abundance: many; v_gene: TRBV30; d_gene: .; j_gene: TRBJ2-7; CDR3nt: TGTGCCTGGGGTTGGGGTGGAGAGCAGTACTTC; CDR3aa: CAWGWGGEQYF
abundance: .; v_gene: TRBV7-9; d_gene: .; j_gene: TRBJ2-3; CDR3nt: TGTGCCAGCAGCTTCGTTATGGATACGCAGTATTTT; CDR3aa: CASSFVMDTQYF
abundance: many; v_gene: TRBV18; d_gene: TRBD2; j_gene: TRBJ2-7; CDR3nt: TGTGCCAGCTCGCCGCTAGCGGGAGGGCCCTACGAGCAGTACTTC; CDR3aa: CASSPLAGGPYEQYF
abundance: .; v_gene: TRBV28; d_gene: .; j_gene: TRBJ2-7; CDR3nt: TGTGCCAGCAGTTTATGGGGCAGCTCCTACGAGCAGTACTTC; CDR3aa: CASSLWGSSYEQYF
abundance: .; v_gene: TRBV7-9; d_gene: .; j_gene: TRBJ2-4; CDR3nt: TGTGCCAGCAGCTACGGGACATCACAGTACTTC; CDR3aa: CASSYGTSQYF
abundance: .; v_gene: TRBV28; d_gene: TRBD1; j_gene: TRBJ2-1; CDR3nt: TGTGCCAGCAGGGGACAGGGGGATAATGAGCAGTTCTTC; CDR3aa: CASRGQGDNEQFF
abundance: .; v_gene: TRBV18; d_gene: TRBD1; j_gene: TRBJ1-5; CDR3nt: TGTGCCAGCTCACCAAGACAGGGGGAAGGCAATCAGCCCCAGCATTTT; CDR3aa: CASSPRQGEGNQPQHF
abundance: .; v_gene: TRBV7-3; d_gene: TRBD1; j_gene: TRBJ2-7; CDR3nt: TGTGCCAGCAGCCCGGGACAGGGTTACGAGCAGTACTTC; CDR3aa: CASSPGQGYEQYF
abundance: .; v_gene: TRBV30; d_gene: .; j_gene: TRBJ1-6; CDR3nt: TGTGCCTGGAGTGTACTAGGCAGATCACCCCTCCACTTT; CDR3aa: CAWSVLGRSPLHF
abundance: many; v_gene: TRBV7-2; d_gene: .; j_gene: TRBJ2-3; CDR3nt: TGTGCCAGCAAAGCGGCAGCAGATACGCAGTATTTT; CDR3aa: CASKAAADTQYF
abundance: .; v_gene: TRBV7-2; d_gene: .; j_gene: TRBJ2-7; CDR3nt: TGTGCCAGCAGCTTAGTACAGTCGAGTACCTACGAGCAGTACTTC; CDR3aa: CASSLVQSSTYEQYF
abundance: .; v_gene: TRBV5-4; d_gene: TRBD2; j_gene: TRBJ2-5; CDR3nt: TGTGCCAGCAGCTTGACTAGCGGGGGGTATCAAGAGACCCAGTACTTC; CDR3aa: CASSLTSGGYQETQYF
abundance: .; v_gene: TRBV5-5; d_gene: .; j_gene: TRBJ1-2; CDR3nt: TGTGCCAGCAGCTTGTCCTGGGCGGACTATGGCTACACCTTC; CDR3aa: CASSLSWADYGYTF
abundance: once; v_gene: TRBV4-3; d_gene: .; j_gene: TRBJ2-6; CDR3nt: TGCGCCAGCAGCCAAGAAGGAAGACGCTCTGGGGCCAACGTCCTGACTTTC; CDR3aa: CASSQEGRRSGANVLTF
abundance: .; v_gene: TRBV18; d_gene: .; j_gene: TRBJ2-3; CDR3nt: TGTGCCAGCTCACCGACTACCTCCACAGATACGCAGTATTTT; CDR3aa: CASSPTTSTDTQYF